The T cell receptor beta chain described here comes from a study of CD8+ T cells in alopecia areata. At the level of the study: Tofacitinib treatment spanned 6 to 18 months, with 6 months off drug afterward. General study results and limits: Tofacitinib produced a significant decrease in scalp clonality and in expanded CD8+ clones among the top 100. When scalp samples are sequenced, resident alphabeta T cells of normal skin are also captured.

Extraction and reverse transcription of RNA yielded cDNA as the sequencing template. Sequencing was performed with immunoSEQ multiplex PCR; in TCRdb, only in-frame clones are kept and a portion is missing. The sample includes some 180,000 clones, approximately 51% of them seen just once. Treatment of the sample: oral pan-JAK inhibitor, 5-10 mg twice daily. Alopecia areata patients gave lesional scalp punch biopsies and peripheral blood samples. The germline V and J ends were trimmed by 8 bases and 1 base, with 11 bases remaining between them. The CDR3 length is 13 residues. From germline, CDR1 is MGHRA and CDR2 YSYEKL. This clone was found a few times. The antigen is unknown.

The sequences come from CD8+ T cells sorted from blood, collected at approximately week 51, from a patient treated with tofacitinib. The chain employs TRBV4-1 and TRBJ2-5; no firm D call. The sequence came from a human donor with alopecia areata. The CDR3 DNA reads as TGCGCCAGCTCACAGCGCCTCCAAGAGACCCAGTACTTC. Its translation: CASSQRLQETQYF.